The rows below give T cell receptor beta chains drawn from one sample of a study of blood T cell repertoires in COVID-19. The repertoire was sequenced with immunoSEQ multiplex PCR; TCRdb's copy has only in-frame clones and lacks some. Of 130,000 to 150,000 clones in the sample, around four fifths were seen once. The source material was peripheral blood. These receptors all come from a woman in her thirties or forties with active or convalescent COVID-19. The CDR3 runs from the conserved cysteine through the conserved F or W. Fields, in order: D gene, V gene, clone size, J gene, CDR3 protein, CDR3 DNA. D genes are given only for firm matches. Size is omitted from some rows. Given values are once, few, many or a class for expanded clones.

TRBD1	TRBV24-1	few	TRBJ1-2	CATSARQGVYGYTF	TGTGCCACCAGCGCCAGACAGGGGGTGTATGGCTACACCTTC
.	TRBV9	.	TRBJ1-2	CASSVQGPNYGYTF	TGTGCCAGCAGCGTCCAGGGTCCCAACTATGGCTACACCTTC
.	TRBV7-2	.	TRBJ1-5	CASSQEAESPQHF	TGTGCCAGCAGCCAAGAGGCCGAGTCGCCCCAGCATTTT
.	TRBV27	.	TRBJ2-1	CASSLVAGTHEQFF	TGTGCCAGCAGTTTAGTGGCAGGAACCCATGAGCAGTTCTTC
.	TRBV5-1	.	TRBJ1-3	CASTINGASSGNTIYF	TGCGCCAGCACCATCAACGGAGCCTCCTCTGGAAACACCATATATTTT
TRBD1	TRBV2	.	TRBJ1-2	CASSGDRAYGYTF	TGTGCCAGCAGTGGAGACAGGGCCTATGGCTACACCTTC
.	TRBV5-5	.	TRBJ1-5	CASSPREGVVRYSNQPQHF	TGTGCCAGCAGCCCGCGGGAGGGGGTTGTTCGTTATAGCAATCAGCCCCAGCATTTT
.	TRBV5-8	few	TRBJ1-5	CASSLGDRSPQHF	TGTGCCAGCAGCCTGGGTGACAGATCCCCCCAGCATTTT
.	TRBV18	few	TRBJ2-5	CASSRYQGQETQYF	TGTGCCAGCTCACGCTATCAGGGACAAGAGACCCAGTACTTC
.	TRBV4-3	.	TRBJ2-3	CASSQDSSVTDTQYF	TGCGCCAGCAGCCAAGATTCATCGGTTACAGATACGCAGTATTTT
.	TRBV6-2/TRBV6-3	once	TRBJ2-7	CASSGSSYEQYF	TGTGCCAGCAGCGGGAGCTCCTACGAGCAGTACTTC
.	TRBV19	.	TRBJ1-4	CASSGAATNEKLFF	TGTGCCAGTAGTGGGGCAGCAACTAATGAAAAACTGTTTTTT
TRBD2	TRBV18	.	TRBJ2-7	CASSRRTSGASYEQYF	TGTGCCAGCTCCCGACGGACTAGCGGGGCTTCCTACGAGCAGTACTTC
.	TRBV12-3/TRBV12-4	.	TRBJ1-2	CASSPTGQSGYTF	TGTGCCAGCAGCCCAACCGGACAGTCTGGCTACACCTTC
TRBD1	TRBV5-8	.	TRBJ1-6	CASSTLRTGANSPLHF	TGTGCCAGCAGCACATTGCGGACAGGAGCGAATTCACCCCTCCACTTT
TRBD1	TRBV5-6	once	TRBJ1-2	CATRYADRGSGYGYTF	TGTGCCACCCGATATGCCGACAGGGGAAGTGGCTATGGCTACACCTTC
TRBD2	TRBV7-7	.	TRBJ2-1	CASSKSSGPYNEQFF	TGTGCCAGCAGCAAGTCTAGCGGGCCCTACAATGAGCAGTTCTTC
TRBD1	TRBV11-2	.	TRBJ1-2	CASSNPGGQGGYGYTF	TGTGCCAGCAGCAATCCTGGGGGACAGGGGGGCTATGGCTACACCTTC
TRBD1	TRBV24-1	.	TRBJ2-2	CATSDARQGWLGGELFF	TGTGCCACCAGTGACGCAAGACAGGGTTGGTTGGGCGGGGAGCTGTTTTTT
TRBD1	TRBV5-1	.	TRBJ1-6	CASSPFRGSTSNSPLHF	TGCGCCAGCAGCCCATTCAGGGGGTCCACCTCTAATTCACCCCTCCACTTT
.	TRBV5-1	once	TRBJ1-4	CASSLVRGTNEKLFF	TGCGCCAGCAGCTTGGTCAGGGGAACTAATGAAAAACTGTTTTTT
TRBD2	TRBV6-6	.	TRBJ2-5	CASSYHPGAGGETQYF	TGTGCCAGCAGTTACCACCCCGGGGCGGGAGGGGAGACCCAGTACTTC
.	TRBV10-2	.	TRBJ1-4	CASSEVDRDNEKLFF	TGCGCCAGCAGTGAGGTGGACAGAGATAATGAAAAACTGTTTTTT
TRBD1	TRBV4-1	.	TRBJ1-5	CASSQVDRGWGSNQPQHF	TGCGCCAGCAGCCAAGTCGACAGGGGGTGGGGGAGCAATCAGCCCCAGCATTTT
TRBD1	TRBV18	.	TRBJ1-1	CASSSDRAEAFF	TGTGCCAGCTCATCGGACAGGGCGGAAGCTTTCTTT
.	TRBV2	.	TRBJ2-7	CASSEAPGYYEQYF	TGTGCCAGCAGTGAAGCTCCAGGTTACTACGAGCAGTACTTC
TRBD1	TRBV6-5	.	TRBJ1-1	CASSYPNRGNTEAFF	TGTGCCAGCAGTTACCCAAACAGGGGTAACACTGAAGCTTTCTTT
TRBD2	TRBV28	.	TRBJ2-3	CASSLGGPTDTQYF	TGTGCCAGCAGTTTGGGAGGGCCCACAGATACGCAGTATTTT
TRBD1	TRBV6-2/TRBV6-3	.	TRBJ1-6	CASTPHTDRGDSPLHF	TGTGCCAGCACCCCCCATACGGACAGGGGAGATTCACCCCTCCACTTT
.	TRBV28	.	TRBJ1-1	CASSFEGSSTEAFF	TGTGCCAGCAGTTTTGAGGGTTCCAGCACTGAAGCTTTCTTT
TRBD2	TRBV5-1	.	TRBJ2-1	CASSLGGLAGNNEQFF	TGCGCCAGCAGCTTGGGGGGACTAGCGGGCAACAATGAGCAGTTCTTC
.	TRBV7-9	.	TRBJ2-5	CASSPQETQYF	TGTGCCAGCAGCCCCCAGGAGACCCAGTACTTC
TRBD2	TRBV6-5	.	TRBJ2-1	CASSRHRGEYNEQFF	TGTGCCAGCAGTCGTCATCGGGGGGAATACAATGAGCAGTTCTTC
TRBD1	TRBV30	.	TRBJ1-2	CAWSARTGNGYTF	TGTGCCTGGTCAGCTCGGACAGGGAATGGCTACACCTTC
TRBD2	TRBV19	few	TRBJ2-3	CASIPGGADTQYF	TGTGCCAGTATCCCCGGGGGGGCAGATACGCAGTATTTT
TRBD2	TRBV7-2	.	TRBJ2-3	CASSFSPGPGGDTQYF	TGTGCCAGCAGCTTTAGCCCTGGCCCGGGAGGAGATACGCAGTATTTT
TRBD1	TRBV28	.	TRBJ1-1	CASRPNRGTYTEAFF	TGTGCCAGCAGACCAAACAGGGGGACTTACACTGAAGCTTTCTTT